These 14 T cell receptor beta chains share one sample of origin, sequenced in a study of blood T cells in healthy people across ages (dated by TCRdb to the mid-2010s). The library was made by 5' RACE. For sequencing, an Illumina HiSeq 2500 was employed. A second PCR of roughly 7 to 11 cycles was performed with a sample-barcoded 5' primer and a J-beta primer mix. TCRdb reworked the public reads: Q25 trimming with fastp, MiXCR clone assembly, productive beta chains retained. Each CDR3 protein gets just one entry, which takes the most common genes and DNA from the rows behind it. Across this sample there are about 640,000 distinct CDR3 sequences, with around three fifths seen only once. The biggest ten clones account for approximately 40% of the sample. The sequenced sample consisted of blood. Receptors originate from a man aged 55-75 years in good health.

The V call is TRBV20-1, the J call TRBJ2-1; 7 nucleotides align to TRBD2. J was trimmed by 0 bases and V by 6 bases; bases with no gene match: 8. CDR1 and CDR2 from the germline V gene are DFQATT and SNEGSKA (reference sequence). This CDR3 comprises 15 residues. The CDR3 DNA reads as TGCAGTGCCCCTGGGGGGGGGAGCTCCTACAATGAGCAGTTCTTC. It codes for CSAPGGGSSYNEQFF.

This clonotype was seen many times. The chain couples TRBV28 to TRBJ2-5; 8 nucleotides align to TRBD1. This CDR3 is built from 14 residues. V dropped 6 bases and J dropped 4; count of bases not matched to a gene: 7. Germline assignment: CDR1 MDHEN and CDR2 SYDVKM. DNA for the CDR3: TGTGCCAGCAGCTCCGGGACAGGTGGAGAGACCCAGTACTTC. Its translation is CASSSGTGGETQYF.

The chain carries TRBV20-1 and TRBJ2-1; 9 bases align to TRBD1. V lost 5 bases, J lost 5 bases, and 7 bases stayed unmatched. The CDR3 contains 14 residues. Germline CDR1 is DFQATT and CDR2 is SNEGSKA (reference sequence). The DNA for the CDR3 is TGCAGTGCTGACAGGGGGGAGAGTCACAATGAGCAGTTCTTC. Its protein product is CSADRGESHNEQFF.

A few counts support this clonotype. For the CDR3, the DNA is TGTGCCAGCAGTTCGGCGGGACAGGGGGAAGAGACCCAGTACTTC. Its protein product is CASSSAGQGEETQYF. The chain recombines TRBV12-3 or TRBV12-4 with TRBJ2-5, with 11 bases aligning to TRBD1. Germline trimming cut 4 bases from V and 3 bases from J; bases unmatched to any gene: 4. The CDR3 has 15 residues.

Points on this clonotype: The junction shows a germline mismatch at one end, possibly a read error. This chain uses TRBV12-3 or TRBV12-4 with TRBJ2-2; 9 bases agree with TRBD1. The length of the CDR3 is 15 residues. The CDR3 DNA is TGTGCCAGCAGTGCCCGGACAGGGGATACCGGGGAGCCGTTTTTT. Residues: CASSARTGDTGEPFF.

This clonotype was picked up a small number of times. The chain employs TRBV13 and TRBJ2-5; a possible D gene is TRBD2 (6 bases). The CDR3 is made up of 15 amino acids. The V and J ends lost 1 base and 4 bases respectively, with 13 bases between them. Per the germline V gene, CDR1 is PRHDT and CDR2 is FYEKMQ (reference sequence). CDR3 amino acids: CASSLAAGSPETQYF. CDR3 nucleotides: TGTGCCAGCAGCTTAGCGGCGGGGTCTCCAGAGACCCAGTACTTC.

The chain is built from TRBV4-1 and TRBJ2-3; D is ambiguous. The CDR3 consists of 15 residues. V was clipped by 4 bases and J by 1 base, with 12 bases between them. Germline V gene sequence: CDR1 MGHRA, CDR2 YSYEKL. The CDR3 DNA reads as TGCGCCAGCAGCCGCTCCACTAAAGGCACAGATACGCAGTATTTT. Its protein is CASSRSTKGTDTQYF.

This chain connects TRBV5-1 to TRBJ2-7; 7 nucleotides align to TRBD2. The better agreement between TRBJ2-5 and the DNA end casts doubt on the J call. The CDR3 contains 15 residues. Per germline, CDR1 SGHRS and CDR2 YFSETQ. The CDR3 reads CASSLEKSGVETQYF. CDR3 sequence (DNA): TGCGCCAGCAGCTTGGAGAAAAGCGGGGTGGAGACCCAGTACTTC.

The chain has TRBV3-1 and TRBJ2-7; 8 bases match TRBD2. Losses at the gene ends were 1 base for V and 0 bases for J; bases not matched to a gene: 2. The CDR3 loop spans 15 amino acids. CDR1 and CDR2 from the germline V gene are LGHDT and YNNKEL (reference sequence). The CDR3 DNA reads TGTGCCAGCAGCCAAGGAGCGGGGGTCTCCTACGAGCAGTACTTC. It codes for CASSQGAGVSYEQYF.

J is TRBJ1-2 and V is TRBV2; D is ambiguous. With 6 bases removed from V and 1 base from J, the gap between germline ends came to 3 bases. This CDR3 is 11 amino acids long. Germline V gene lookup returns CDR1 SNHLY and CDR2 FYNNEI. This chain's CDR3 is CASRGNYGYTF. CDR3 bases: TGTGCCAGCAGGGGTAACTATGGCTACACCTTC.

V and J are TRBV11-2 and TRBJ2-3, with 9 bases identical to TRBD2. There are 17 residues in the CDR3. V dropped 1 base and J dropped 2; count of bases not matched to a gene: 7. CDR1 and CDR2 from the germline V gene are SGHAT and FQNNGV. Written as DNA, the CDR3 is TGTGCCAGCAGCTTAGGGCTCACTAGCGGGTACACAGATACGCAGTATTTT. It translates to CASSLGLTSGYTDTQYF.

This clonotype was counted once. The rearrangement uses TRBV3-1 and TRBJ2-3; D call uncertain. Germline values: CDR1 LGHDT, CDR2 YNNKEL (reference sequence). Trimming shortened V by 6 bases and J by 4 bases, and 11 bases separated the two germline ends. The CDR3 has 13 residues. The CDR3, as DNA: TGTGCCAGCAGAACCGTCGGTGCAGATACGCAGTATTTT. It translates to CASRTVGADTQYF.

The genes are TRBV6-4 and TRBJ2-7; 7 positions agree with TRBD2. Looked up from germline, CDR1 is MRHNA and CDR2 is SNTAGT. V was pared by 2 bases and J by 7 bases, with 11 bases of the junction left unmatched. The CDR3 has 15 residues. Here the CDR3 reads CASSDLPSGVREQYF. The CDR3 region has the DNA TGTGCCAGCAGTGACCTGCCTAGCGGAGTGCGGGAGCAGTACTTC.

This sequence joins TRBV2 and TRBJ2-1, with 8 bases that match TRBD1. Looked up from germline, CDR1 is SNHLY and CDR2 is FYNNEI. The CDR3 runs 15 residues. J lost 6 bases, V lost 3 bases, and 7 bases had no gene match. CDR3 loop: CASSEDRETGNEQFF. DNA of the CDR3: TGTGCCAGCAGTGAGGACAGGGAAACGGGCAATGAGCAGTTCTTC. The whole variable domain, remainder taken from reference TRBV2 and TRBJ2-1, is EPEVTQTPSHQVTQMGQEVILRCVPISNHLYFYWYRQILGQKVEFLVSFYNNEISEKSEIFDDQFSVERPDGSNFTLKIRSTKLEDSAMYFCASSEDRETGNEQFFGPGTRLTVL.